The clone carrying this T cell receptor (beta chain) was seen a few times. This specimen comes from a study of blood T cell repertoires in COVID-19. Germline CDR1 and CDR2: GTSNPN and SVGIG (reference sequence). V was clipped by 4 bases and J by 3 bases; unmatched bases: 6. CDR3 length: 14 amino acids. Per the original methods: Reference gene primer amplification yielded estimated nucleated cell counts. Assay used: immunoSEQ multiplex PCR; TCRdb lists only in-frame clones, some missing. Clone size and V and J calls were adopted from that table, with D and trimming inferred from the DNA. Found here are roughly 230,000 clones, about 86% of them singletons; the top ten hold approximately 9%.

Sequenced sample: peripheral blood. This clonotype was obtained from a middle-aged man with active or convalescent COVID-19. The V and J genes are TRBV30 and TRBJ2-7; 10 nucleotides match TRBD2. CDR3 sequence reads: CAWTRTSGLYEQYF. In nucleotides, the CDR3 is TGTGCCTGGACTAGGACTAGCGGCCTCTACGAGCAGTACTTC.